This TCR beta chain was captured by sequencing in a study of vaccination effects on CD4 cells after COVID-19. Notes on the study in general: The study found marked clonal contraction of infection- and vaccine-induced clones late after vaccination.

Trimming took 3 bases from V and 5 from J, leaving 11 bases between them. The CDR3 consists of 14 residues. The germline V gene encodes CDR1 LNHDA and CDR2 SQIVND (reference sequence). Some clones are missing from TCRdb's copy, which holds only in-frame ones; the method was immunoSEQ multiplex PCR. In the table there are around 30,000 clones, roughly 70% of which are singletons. CD4+ T cells specific for antigen were expanded with viral peptide pools by the ViraFEST assay before sequencing. Researchers isolated CD4+ T cells once approximately 10 days of culture had elapsed. BNT162b2 vaccine or mRNA-1273 vaccine was given to participants in two doses. The healthy vaccine recipients, who had no prior SARS-CoV-2 infection, showed negative nucleocapsid antibodies. As concerns this clone: The antigen remains undetermined.

The starting material was CD4+ T cells from PBMCs cultured with HCoV-NL63 spike peptides, obtained after COVID-19 vaccination. This rearrangement joins TRBV19 to TRBJ1-5; D unresolved. The clonotype comes from a human donor who received a COVID-19 vaccine. CDR3 nucleotides: TGTGCCAGTAGTATGAGGCAGAATTATCAGCCCCAGCATTTT. Translated: CASSMRQNYQPQHF. The full variable domain, in which reference TRBV19 and TRBJ1-5 provide the parts outside the CDR3, is DGGITQSPKYLFRKEGQNVTLSCEQNLNHDAMYWYRQDPGQGLRLIYYSQIVNDFQKGDIAEGYSVSREKKESFPLTVTSAQKNPTAFYLCASSMRQNYQPQHFGDGTRLSIL.